This TCR beta chain was sequenced during a study of cytomegalovirus exposure and HLA in healthy donors. This PCR relied on a set of 60 Vbeta primers and 13 Jbeta primers. Only in-frame clones appear in the TCRdb table, and some are missing; sequencing was by immunoSEQ multiplex PCR. The sample consists of roughly 63,000 clones, 75% of them appearing once. The CDR3 extends over 14 amino acids. V lost 6 bases and J lost 9, with 21 bases in between. CDR1 is MDHEN and CDR2 is SYDVKM in the germline V gene. This chain connects TRBV28 to TRBJ2-7; maybe TRBD1 (6 bases). This clonotype was sampled from a woman in her thirties or forties in good health and CMV-seropositive. The source material was PBMCs. CDR3 sequence: CASSLQGFSDGQYF. The CDR3 nucleotides are TGTGCCAGCAGCCTTCAGGGGTTCTCGGACGGGCAGTACTTC.